Below, 19 T cell receptor beta chains from the same sample are listed, as sequenced in a study of blood T cell repertoires in COVID-19. Sequenced by immunoSEQ multiplex PCR; TCRdb stores in-frame clones only, minus some. The sample lists about 130,000 clones, 84% occurring once. Sequenced sample: peripheral blood. The receptors stem from a human donor in a cohort sampled during active COVID-19.

The rearrangement uses TRBV4-1 and TRBJ1-6, with 10 nucleotides matching TRBD1. The CDR3 covers 18 residues. Germline-derived CDR1 and CDR2 are MGHRA and YSYEKL. V lost 0 bases to trimming and J lost 9 bases; unmatched junction nucleotides: 11. The CDR3 sequence is CASSQDQEGGTGVSPLHF. In DNA, the CDR3 is TGCGCCAGCAGCCAAGATCAGGAGGGGGGGACAGGGGTTTCACCCCTCCACTTT.

The chain carries TRBV19 and TRBJ1-3; 7 bases are a match to TRBD1. J gave up 0 bases and V 5 bases, and 7 bases lay outside the gene matches. This CDR3 spans 16 amino acids. Germline V lookup: CDR1 LNHDA, CDR2 SQIVND (reference sequence). For the CDR3, the DNA is TGTGCCAGTAGTTTCCCCGGGACAGTCTCTGGAAACACCATATATTTT. Its protein product is CASSFPGTVSGNTIYF.

The chain employs TRBV6-5 and TRBJ2-1, with 10 bases identical to TRBD2. V lost 5 bases and J lost 4; bases outside the gene matches: 5. The germline V gene has CDR1 MNHEY and CDR2 SVGAGI. The CDR3 extends over 15 amino acids. CDR3 in DNA: TGTGCCAGCAGTCATAGCGGGGGGCCGTACAATGAGCAGTTCTTC. Encoded protein: CASSHSGGPYNEQFF.

The chain has TRBV6-2 or TRBV6-3 and TRBJ2-3, with TRBD2 identical over 10 bases. CDR1 and CDR2 from the germline V gene are MNHEY and SVGEGT. Trimming at V came to 2 bases and at J to 0 bases, leaving 11 bases not matched to a gene. The CDR3 sequence is 19 residues long. Here the CDR3 reads CASSYLTKAGGTSTDTQYF. CDR3 coding DNA: TGTGCCAGCAGTTACCTCACAAAAGCGGGGGGGACTAGCACAGATACGCAGTATTTT.

The chain is built from TRBV6-5 and TRBJ2-5; no firm D call. CDR1 MNHEY and CDR2 SVGAGI come from the germline V gene. The CDR3 spans 15 residues. V lost 4 bases to trimming and J lost 5 bases, with 17 bases between them. CDR3 nucleotide sequence: TGTGCCAGCAGTTTCCAGACTCCCTCGTGGGAGACCCAGTACTTC. Protein: CASSFQTPSWETQYF.

This clone was counted between two and nine times. V usage is TRBV5-6 and J usage is TRBJ2-2, with 10 bases aligning to TRBD1. This CDR3 is built from 16 residues. Germline CDR1 is SGHDT and CDR2 is YYEEEE. The V segment lost 2 bases and the J segment 4 bases; nucleotides outside the gene matches: 5. For the CDR3, the DNA is TGTGCCAGCAGCTTCTCCGGGACAGGGGCCACCGGGGAGCTGTTTTTT. Translated: CASSFSGTGATGELFF.

The rearrangement links TRBV5-4 to TRBJ1-6; D call uncertain. The CDR3 sequence is 14 residues long. Deletions cut 3 bases from V and 7 bases from J, with 11 bases between. From germline, CDR1 is SGHNT and CDR2 YYREEE (reference sequence). The CDR3 sequence is CASSSEVANSPLHF. The CDR3 bases are TGTGCCAGCAGCTCGGAGGTAGCAAATTCACCCCTCCACTTT.

The genes are TRBV7-3 and TRBJ2-1, with 12 bases aligning to TRBD2. Germline CDR1 reads SGHTA; CDR2 reads FQGTGA. The CDR3 runs to 17 residues. With 5 bases clipped from V and 5 bases from J, the junction kept 10 bases outside the gene matches. In nucleotides, the CDR3 is TGTGCCAGCAGCCCAAACCTCCTAGCGGGGGGGAACAATGAGCAGTTCTTC. Its translation: CASSPNLLAGGNNEQFF.

This rearrangement joins TRBV6-1 to TRBJ2-3; the D gene is possibly TRBD2 (5 bases). V dropped 2 bases and J dropped 3 bases, with 12 bases sitting between them. The CDR3 is 15 residues long. Germline CDR1 is MNHNS and CDR2 is SASEGT. CDR3 DNA sequence: TGTGCCAGCAGTGAAATGGCTAGCCGTACAGATACGCAGTATTTT. This translates into CASSEMASRTDTQYF.

As for this clone: This may be a read error: a much more frequent sequence differs by one nucleotide. The chain combines TRBV2 with TRBJ2-7, with D possibly being TRBD1 (6 bases). The CDR3 consists of 12 residues. The V end was cut by 6 bases, the J end by 1 base, with 7 bases between. The germline V gene encodes CDR1 SNHLY and CDR2 FYNNEI. CDR3 in DNA: TGTGCCAGCAGACAGGGATCCTACGAGCAGTACTTC. Translated: CASRQGSYEQYF.

J is TRBJ1-2 and V is TRBV12-3 or TRBV12-4; perhaps TRBD1 as D (5 bases). The CDR3 runs to 12 residues. The germline V and J ends were trimmed by 3 bases and 8 bases, with 10 bases remaining between them. CDR3 nucleotide sequence: TGTGCCAGCAGTTTGTCAGGGCGAGGCTACACCTTC. It codes for CASSLSGRGYTF.

The rearrangement joins TRBV7-9 to TRBJ1-1; possibly TRBD1 for D (5 bases). The CDR3 runs 16 residues. Trimming took off 5 bases at V and 6 bases at J, with 22 bases between the two ends. Per the germline V gene, CDR1 is SEHNR and CDR2 is FQNEAQ (reference sequence). The CDR3 DNA sequence: TGTGCCAGCAGCACCAGTGGCGGGGGTCGTGTTTCTGAAGCTTTCTTT. Its translation is CASSTSGGGRVSEAFF.

The chain employs TRBV28 and TRBJ1-1, with TRBD1 identical over 7 bases. CDR3 length: 15 amino acids. Germline assignment: CDR1 MDHEN and CDR2 SYDVKM. The junction had 6 bases not matched to a gene; V was cut back by 3 bases and J by 2 bases. CDR3 residues: CASSLRGTANTEAFF. In DNA, the CDR3 is TGTGCCAGCAGTTTGAGGGGGACAGCCAACACTGAAGCTTTCTTT.

CDR3 residues: CASSLGRGWNEQYF. In nucleotides, the CDR3 is TGTGCCAGCAGTTTGGGAAGGGGATGGAACGAGCAGTACTTC. The chain links TRBV27 to TRBJ2-7; D possibly corresponds to TRBD1 (5 bases). The CDR3 sequence is 14 residues long. The germline CDR1 and CDR2 sequences are MNHEY and SMNVEV (reference sequence). V was pared by 3 bases and J by 5 bases, with 14 bases between.

The chain uses TRBV7-3 and TRBJ2-1; a weak D match, TRBD2 (6 bases). In germline, CDR1 is SGHTA, CDR2 FQGTGA. V was shortened by 4 bases and J by 2 bases, with 12 bases between the two germline ends. The CDR3 runs to 15 residues. This CDR3 is CASSSSGDPYNEQFF. CDR3 bases: TGTGCCAGCAGCTCATCGGGGGACCCCTACAATGAGCAGTTCTTC.

The chain combines TRBV5-1 with TRBJ2-2, with 10 bases fitting TRBD1. CDR3 length equals 16 residues. In germline, CDR1 is SGHRS, CDR2 YFSETQ. Trimming cost V 4 bases and J 3 bases; bases outside gene matches: 6. In DNA form, the CDR3 reads TGCGCCAGCAGCCCAGACAGGGGGCTACACACCGGGGAGCTGTTTTTT. Translation: CASSPDRGLHTGELFF. The full variable domain, its missing parts supplied by reference TRBV5-1 and TRBJ2-2, is KAGVTQTPRYLIKTRGQQVTLSCSPISGHRSVSWYQQTPGQGLQFLFEYFSETQRNKGNFPGRFSGRQFSNSRSEMNVSTLELGDSALYLCASSPDRGLHTGELFFGEGSRLTVL.

The chain uses TRBV11-2 and TRBJ2-3; the match to TRBD2 covers 8 bases. CDR3 length: 17 amino acids. Germline trimming cut 2 bases from V and 2 bases from J; bases unmatched to any gene: 9. The germline V gene encodes CDR1 SGHAT and CDR2 FQNNGV. CDR3 DNA sequence: TGTGCCAGCAGCTTATTAGTAGCGGGGCGATACACAGATACGCAGTATTTT. It translates to CASSLLVAGRYTDTQYF.

This clone has only one observation. The CDR3 is CASSGQGLSNQPQHF. The CDR3 DNA reads as TGTGCCAGCAGTGGACAGGGCCTTAGCAATCAGCCCCAGCATTTT. This chain joins TRBV2 and TRBJ1-5; 7 nucleotides agree with TRBD1. CDR1 and CDR2 (germline): SNHLY, FYNNEI. The V and J ends lost 4 bases and 0 bases, in that order; junction bases with no gene match: 3. This CDR3 has 15 amino acids.

The chain carries TRBV4-2 and TRBJ2-3, with D possibly TRBD1 on 6 matching bases. Germline V CDR1 and CDR2: LGHNA, YNFKEQ. This CDR3 is 15 amino acids long. V shed 3 bases and J shed 2 bases, with 12 bases lying between them. The DNA for the CDR3 is TGTGCCAGCAGCCAGGAAAGACAGGACACAGATACGCAGTATTTT. Its protein is CASSQERQDTDTQYF.